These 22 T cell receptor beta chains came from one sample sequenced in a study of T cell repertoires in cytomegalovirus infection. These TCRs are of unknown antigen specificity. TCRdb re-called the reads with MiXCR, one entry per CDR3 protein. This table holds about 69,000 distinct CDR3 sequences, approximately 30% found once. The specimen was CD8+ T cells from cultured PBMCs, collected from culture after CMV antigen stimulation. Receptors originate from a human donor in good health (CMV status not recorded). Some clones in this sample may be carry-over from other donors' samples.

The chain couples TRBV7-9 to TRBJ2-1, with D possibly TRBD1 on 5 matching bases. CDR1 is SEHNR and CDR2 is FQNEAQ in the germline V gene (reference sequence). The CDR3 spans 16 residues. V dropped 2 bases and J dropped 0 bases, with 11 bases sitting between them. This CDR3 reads CASSLRGISSYNEQFF. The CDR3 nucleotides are TGTGCCAGCAGCTTAAGGGGAATCAGCTCCTACAATGAGCAGTTCTTC.

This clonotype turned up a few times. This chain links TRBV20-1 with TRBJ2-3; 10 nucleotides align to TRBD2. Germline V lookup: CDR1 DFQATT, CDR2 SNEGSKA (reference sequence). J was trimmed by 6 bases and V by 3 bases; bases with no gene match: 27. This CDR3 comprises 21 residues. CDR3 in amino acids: CSASFPPASGGPGYTSDTQYF. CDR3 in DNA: TGCAGTGCTAGTTTCCCCCCGGCTAGCGGGGGTCCCGGATACACGTCGGATACGCAGTATTTT.

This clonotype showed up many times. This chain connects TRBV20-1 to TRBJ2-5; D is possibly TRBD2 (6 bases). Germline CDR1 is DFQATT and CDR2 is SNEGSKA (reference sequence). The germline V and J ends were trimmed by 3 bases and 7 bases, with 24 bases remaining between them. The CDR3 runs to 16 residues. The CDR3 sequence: CSASPLGRGAEGTQYF. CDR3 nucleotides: TGCAGTGCTAGCCCCTTGGGGCGGGGTGCGGAGGGGACCCAGTACTTC.

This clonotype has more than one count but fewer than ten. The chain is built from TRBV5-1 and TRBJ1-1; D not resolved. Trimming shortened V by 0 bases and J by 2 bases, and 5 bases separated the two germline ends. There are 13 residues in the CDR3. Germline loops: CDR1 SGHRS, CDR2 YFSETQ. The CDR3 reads CASSLVDNTEAFF. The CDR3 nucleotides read TGCGCCAGCAGCTTGGTAGATAACACTGAAGCTTTCTTT.

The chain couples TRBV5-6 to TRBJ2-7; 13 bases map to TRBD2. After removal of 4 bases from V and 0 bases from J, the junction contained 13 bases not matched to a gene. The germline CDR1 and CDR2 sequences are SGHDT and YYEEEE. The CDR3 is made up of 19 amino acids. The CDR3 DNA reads TGTGCCAGCAGCGCGACTAGCGGGAGGACCAGTCTTGGCTCCTACGAGCAGTACTTC. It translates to CASSATSGRTSLGSYEQYF.

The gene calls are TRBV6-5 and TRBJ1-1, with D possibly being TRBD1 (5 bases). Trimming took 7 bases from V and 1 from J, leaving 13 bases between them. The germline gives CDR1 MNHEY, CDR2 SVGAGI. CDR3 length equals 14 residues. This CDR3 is CASNPMQGNTEAFF. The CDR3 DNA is TGTGCCAGCAACCCCATGCAGGGGAACACTGAAGCTTTCTTT.

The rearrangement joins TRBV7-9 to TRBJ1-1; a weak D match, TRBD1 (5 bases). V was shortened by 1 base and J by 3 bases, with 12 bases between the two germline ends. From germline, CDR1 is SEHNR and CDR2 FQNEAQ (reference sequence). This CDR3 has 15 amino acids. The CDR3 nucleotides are TGTGCCAGCAGCTTAGATCAGGGTGTCGACACTGAAGCTTTCTTT. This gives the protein CASSLDQGVDTEAFF.

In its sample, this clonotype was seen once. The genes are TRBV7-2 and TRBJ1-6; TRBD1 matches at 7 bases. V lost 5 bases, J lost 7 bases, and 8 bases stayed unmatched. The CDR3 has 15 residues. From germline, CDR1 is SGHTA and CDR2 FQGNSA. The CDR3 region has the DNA TGTGCCAGCAGCCTCGGACAGGACCGGAATTCACCCCTCCACTTT. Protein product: CASSLGQDRNSPLHF.

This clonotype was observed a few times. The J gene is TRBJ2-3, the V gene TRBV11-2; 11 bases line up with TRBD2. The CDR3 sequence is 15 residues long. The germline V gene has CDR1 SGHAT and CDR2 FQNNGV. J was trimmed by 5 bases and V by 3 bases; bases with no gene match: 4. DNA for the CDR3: TGTGCCAGCAGCTTGGCTAGCGGGGGGAGAGATACGCAGTATTTT. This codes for CASSLASGGRDTQYF.

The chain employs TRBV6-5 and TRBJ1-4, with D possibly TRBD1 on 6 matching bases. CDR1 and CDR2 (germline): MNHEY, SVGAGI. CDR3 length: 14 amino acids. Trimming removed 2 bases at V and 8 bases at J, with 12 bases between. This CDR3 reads CASSYAGVREKLFF. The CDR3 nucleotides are TGTGCCAGCAGTTACGCAGGGGTTCGCGAAAAACTGTTTTTT.

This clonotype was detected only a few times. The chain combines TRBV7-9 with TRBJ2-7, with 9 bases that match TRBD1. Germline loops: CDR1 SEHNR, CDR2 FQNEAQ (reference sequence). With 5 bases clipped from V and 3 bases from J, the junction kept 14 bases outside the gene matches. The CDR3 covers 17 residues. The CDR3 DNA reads TGTGCCAGCAGCGTCCTCACAGGGGGCGGCGTGGACTACGAGCAGTACTTC. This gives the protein CASSVLTGGGVDYEQYF. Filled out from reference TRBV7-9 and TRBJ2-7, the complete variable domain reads DTGVSQNPRHKITKRGQNVTFRCDPISEHNRLYWYRQTLGQGPEFLTYFQNEAQLEKSRLLSDRFSAERPKGSFSTLEIQRTEQGDSAMYLCASSVLTGGGVDYEQYFGPGTRLTVT.

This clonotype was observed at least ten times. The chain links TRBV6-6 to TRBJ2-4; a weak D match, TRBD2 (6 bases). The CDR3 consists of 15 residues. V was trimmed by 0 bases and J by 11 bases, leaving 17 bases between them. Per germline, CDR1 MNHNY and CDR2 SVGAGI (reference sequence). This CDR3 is CASSYSGGTSKVQYF. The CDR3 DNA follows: TGTGCCAGCAGTTACTCTGGAGGGACCTCCAAGGTTCAGTACTTC.

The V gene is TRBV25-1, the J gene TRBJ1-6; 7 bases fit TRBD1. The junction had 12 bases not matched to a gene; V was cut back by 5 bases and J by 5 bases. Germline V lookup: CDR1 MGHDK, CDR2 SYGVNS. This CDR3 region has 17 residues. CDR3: CASSTTSGGQNNSPLHF. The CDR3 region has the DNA TGTGCCAGCAGTACCACTTCGGGGGGACAGAATAATTCACCCCTCCACTTT.

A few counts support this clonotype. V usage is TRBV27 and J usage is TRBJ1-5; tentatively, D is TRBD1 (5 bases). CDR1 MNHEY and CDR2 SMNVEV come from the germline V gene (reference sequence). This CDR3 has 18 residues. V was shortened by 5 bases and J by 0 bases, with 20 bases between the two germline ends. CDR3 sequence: CASSRNPTGYYSNQPQHF. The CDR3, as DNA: TGTGCCAGCAGTCGGAACCCAACAGGCTATTATAGCAATCAGCCCCAGCATTTT.

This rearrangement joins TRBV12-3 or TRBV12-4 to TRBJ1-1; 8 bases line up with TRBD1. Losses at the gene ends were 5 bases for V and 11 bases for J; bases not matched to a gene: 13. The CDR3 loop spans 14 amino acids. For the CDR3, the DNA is TGTGCCAGCAGTGACTATCGACAGGGGCAGGTGGCTTTCTTT. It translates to CASSDYRQGQVAFF.

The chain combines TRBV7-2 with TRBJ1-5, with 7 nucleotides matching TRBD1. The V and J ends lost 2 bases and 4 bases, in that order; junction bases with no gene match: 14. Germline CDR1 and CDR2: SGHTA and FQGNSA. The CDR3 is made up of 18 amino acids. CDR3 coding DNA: TGTGCCAGCAGCTTATACGAGGGGGCTATCTCCTTGAATCAGCCCCAGCATTTT. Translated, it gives CASSLYEGAISLNQPQHF.

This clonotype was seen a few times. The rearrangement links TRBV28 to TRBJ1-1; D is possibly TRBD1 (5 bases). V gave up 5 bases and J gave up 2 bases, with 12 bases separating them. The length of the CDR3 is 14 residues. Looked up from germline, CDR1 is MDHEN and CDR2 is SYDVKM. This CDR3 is CASSLWTINTEAFF. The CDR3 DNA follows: TGTGCCAGCAGTCTCTGGACAATTAACACTGAAGCTTTCTTT.

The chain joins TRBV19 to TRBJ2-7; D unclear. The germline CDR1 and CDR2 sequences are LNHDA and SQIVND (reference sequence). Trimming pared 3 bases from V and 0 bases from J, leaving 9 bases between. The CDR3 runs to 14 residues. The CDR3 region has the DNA TGTGCCAGTAGTATTACAGAGTACTCCTACGAGCAGTACTTC. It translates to CASSITEYSYEQYF.

CDR3 bases: TGTGCCACCAAACGAGCTCCAGTAGTACATTGGGAGAAAGAGACCCAGTACTTC. It encodes CATKRAPVVHWEKETQYF. J is TRBJ2-5 and V is TRBV24-1; D possibly corresponds to TRBD2 (5 bases). The V end was cut by 8 bases, the J end by 3 bases, with 27 bases between. Germline values: CDR1 KGHDR, CDR2 SFDVKD. The CDR3 is 18 amino acids.

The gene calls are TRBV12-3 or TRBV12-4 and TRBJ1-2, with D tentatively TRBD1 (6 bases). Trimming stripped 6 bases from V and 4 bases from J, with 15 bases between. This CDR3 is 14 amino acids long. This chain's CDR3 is CASSSPGQLYGYTF. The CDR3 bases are TGTGCCAGCAGCTCCCCTGGACAGCTCTATGGCTACACCTTC.

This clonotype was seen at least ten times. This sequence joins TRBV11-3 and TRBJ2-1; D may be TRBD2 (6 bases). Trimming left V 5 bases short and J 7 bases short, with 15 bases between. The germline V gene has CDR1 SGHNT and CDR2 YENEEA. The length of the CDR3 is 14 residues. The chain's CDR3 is CASSVRSAGNEQFF. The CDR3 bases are TGTGCCAGCAGCGTCAGAAGTGCGGGGAATGAGCAGTTCTTC.

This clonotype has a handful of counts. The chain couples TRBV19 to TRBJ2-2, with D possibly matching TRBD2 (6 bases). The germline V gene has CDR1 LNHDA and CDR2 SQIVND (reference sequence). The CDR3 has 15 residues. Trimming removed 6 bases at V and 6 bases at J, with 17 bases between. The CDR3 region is CASSLADGGSGELFF. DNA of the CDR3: TGTGCCAGTAGCTTGGCTGATGGGGGGTCCGGGGAGCTGTTTTTT. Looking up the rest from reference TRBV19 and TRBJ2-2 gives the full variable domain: DGGITQSPKYLFRKEGQNVTLSCEQNLNHDAMYWYRQDPGQGLRLIYYSQIVNDFQKGDIAEGYSVSREKKESFPLTVTSAQKNPTAFYLCASSLADGGSGELFFGEGSRLTVL.